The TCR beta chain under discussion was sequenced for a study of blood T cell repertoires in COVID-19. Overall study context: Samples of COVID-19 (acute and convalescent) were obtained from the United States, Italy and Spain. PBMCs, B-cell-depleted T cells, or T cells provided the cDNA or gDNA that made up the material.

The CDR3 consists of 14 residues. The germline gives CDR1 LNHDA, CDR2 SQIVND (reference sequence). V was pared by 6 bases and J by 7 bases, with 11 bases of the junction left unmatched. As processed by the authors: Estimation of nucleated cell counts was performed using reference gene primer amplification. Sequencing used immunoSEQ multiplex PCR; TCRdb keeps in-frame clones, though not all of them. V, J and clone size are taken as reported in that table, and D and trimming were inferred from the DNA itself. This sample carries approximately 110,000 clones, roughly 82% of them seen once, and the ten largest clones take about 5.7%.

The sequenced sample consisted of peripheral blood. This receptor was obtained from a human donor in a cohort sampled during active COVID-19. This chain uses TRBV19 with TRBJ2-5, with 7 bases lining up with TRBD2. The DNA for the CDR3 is TGTGCCAGTAGCTTGGGCGGGAGAGGGGTGACCCAGTACTTC. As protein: CASSLGGRGVTQYF.